The 30 T cell receptor beta chains reported below all come from one sample, sequenced in a study of blood T cell repertoires in COVID-19 (dated by TCRdb to the early 2020s). Libraries came from the immunoSEQ multiplex PCR assay. TCRdb retrieved this table from immuneACCESS and kept in-frame rearrangements only. Not all clones are present; in checked studies, unresolved V genes account for under half, and no reason is known for the remainder. Across this sample there are about 200,000 clones, with about 79% seen only once. Roughly 8.7% of the sample is taken by the ten largest. Material for sequencing was peripheral blood. The receptors originated from a man aged 45-60 years with active or convalescent COVID-19.

V gene TRBV4-1 combines with J gene TRBJ2-7, with a tentative D call TRBD2 (6 bases). Germline CDR1 reads MGHRA; CDR2 reads YSYEKL. The V end was cut by 4 bases, the J end by 3 bases, with 16 bases between. The CDR3 contains 15 residues. The CDR3 loop reads CASSLEATSSYEQYF. The CDR3 nucleotides read TGCGCCAGCAGCCTAGAAGCAACTAGCAGCTACGAGCAGTACTTC.

This sequence joins TRBV7-9 and TRBJ2-4; a weak D match, TRBD1 (5 bases). Germline V CDR1 and CDR2: SEHNR, FQNEAQ (reference sequence). The CDR3 length is 14 residues. V shed 1 base and J shed 7 bases, with 11 bases lying between them. The CDR3: CASSLGQGGNIQYF. Here the CDR3 DNA reads TGTGCCAGCAGCTTAGGGCAGGGTGGTAACATTCAGTACTTC.

The J gene is TRBJ1-1, the V gene TRBV5-1, with 8 nucleotides matching TRBD1. The length of the CDR3 is 14 residues. Germline V gene lookup returns CDR1 SGHRS and CDR2 YFSETQ. The trim removed 4 bases at V and 5 bases at J, leaving 7 bases unmatched. The CDR3: CASSQGTGETEAFF. The CDR3 DNA reads TGCGCCAGCAGCCAGGGGACAGGCGAGACTGAAGCTTTCTTT.

Note on this clone: The sample carries other DNA sequences with the same CDR3. The genes are TRBV6-5 and TRBJ2-3; D is perhaps TRBD1 (6 bases). The CDR3 has 13 residues. The germline V and J ends were trimmed by 8 bases and 1 base, with 10 bases remaining between them. CDR1 and CDR2 from the germline V gene are MNHEY and SVGAGI. CDR3 sequence: CASLKGGTDTQYF. The CDR3 nucleotides read TGTGCCAGCCTAAAGGGGGGCACAGATACGCAGTATTTT.

The V gene is TRBV5-8, the J gene TRBJ2-7, with 7 nucleotides matching TRBD1. V lost 7 bases to trimming and J lost 7 bases; unmatched junction nucleotides: 14. Germline assignment: CDR1 SGHTS and CDR2 YDEGEE. The CDR3 length is 14 residues. The CDR3 nucleotides read TGTGCCAGCCGCGACAGGGACACTACCTTTGAGCAGTACTTC. It is translated as CASRDRDTTFEQYF.

This clone appeared once. This rearrangement joins TRBV7-9 to TRBJ2-7; the match to TRBD2 covers 11 bases. J lost 2 bases, V lost 10 bases, and 4 bases had no gene match. The CDR3 contains 13 residues. The germline CDR1 and CDR2 sequences are SEHNR and FQNEAQ (reference sequence). CDR3 in DNA: TGTGCCATTTTAGCGGGAGGGCCCTACGAGCAGTACTTC. This gives the protein CAILAGGPYEQYF.

The genes are TRBV5-1 and TRBJ1-1; the D is unclear. The CDR3 loop spans 14 amino acids. V gave up 2 bases and J gave up 0 bases, with 8 bases separating them. CDR1 is SGHRS and CDR2 is YFSETQ in the germline V gene. CDR3 protein: CASSFDTMNTEAFF. CDR3 nucleotide sequence: TGCGCCAGCAGCTTCGACACCATGAACACTGAAGCTTTCTTT.

The chain employs TRBV28 and TRBJ1-2, with D tentatively TRBD1 (6 bases). With 6 bases removed from V and 5 bases from J, the gap between germline ends came to 16 bases. The length of the CDR3 is 14 residues. Germline V gene sequence: CDR1 MDHEN, CDR2 SYDVKM. CDR3 amino acids: CASRWTAGVYGYTF. The CDR3 DNA follows: TGTGCCAGCAGGTGGACAGCCGGAGTTTATGGCTACACCTTC.

The chain is built from TRBV6-2 or TRBV6-3 and TRBJ2-1; the D is unclear. Germline V gene data show CDR1 as MNHEY and CDR2 as SVGEGT. V lost 2 bases and J 6 bases, leaving 11 bases between the germline ends. The CDR3 is 14 amino acids. The CDR3 sequence: CASSYVQEVNEQFF. CDR3 coding DNA: TGTGCCAGCAGTTACGTTCAGGAAGTCAATGAGCAGTTCTTC.

The chain uses TRBV2 and TRBJ2-5; 8 bases align to TRBD1. V was pared by 3 bases and J by 5 bases, with 5 bases of the junction left unmatched. Germline loops: CDR1 SNHLY, CDR2 FYNNEI. This CDR3 comprises 14 residues. The CDR3 DNA reads TGTGCCAGCAGTGAGCAGGGGGCCTACGAGACCCAGTACTTC. Translating it yields CASSEQGAYETQYF.

The genes are TRBV5-1 and TRBJ2-5, with TRBD2 matching 7 bases. The CDR3 totals 13 residues. V was pared by 4 bases and J by 5 bases, with 5 bases of the junction left unmatched. The germline V gene has CDR1 SGHRS and CDR2 YFSETQ. The DNA of the CDR3 is TGCGCCAGCAGCCCGACTAGCTTGGAGACCCAGTACTTC. This sequence encodes CASSPTSLETQYF.

This clone was seen only a few times. The rearrangement uses TRBV7-9 and TRBJ2-7; D unresolved. The CDR3 loop spans 13 amino acids. Trimming shortened V by 5 bases and J by 3 bases, and 11 bases separated the two germline ends. CDR1 is SEHNR and CDR2 is FQNEAQ in the germline V gene (reference sequence). The CDR3 bases are TGTGCCAGCAGCCTGGCAGCTAGCTACGAGCAGTACTTC. It codes for CASSLAASYEQYF.

V is TRBV7-6 and J is TRBJ2-5; D is ambiguous. V shed 3 bases and J shed 4 bases, with 6 bases lying between them. This CDR3 has 12 residues. Germline-derived CDR1 and CDR2 are SGHVS and FNYEAQ. The CDR3 reads CASSFGLETQYF. CDR3 nucleotides: TGTGCCAGCAGCTTCGGTTTAGAGACCCAGTACTTC.

This clone was seen a single time. CDR3 nucleotides: TGTGCCAGCAGCTTAGGAGGTGTCGGGGAGCTGTTTTTT. Protein: CASSLGGVGELFF. The chain recombines TRBV11-3 with TRBJ2-2; D unresolved. The CDR3 contains 13 residues. Trimming pared 1 base from V and 7 bases from J, leaving 7 bases between. The germline V gene encodes CDR1 SGHNT and CDR2 YENEEA.

The chain recombines TRBV5-4 with TRBJ2-1; D call uncertain. Deletions cut 0 bases from V and 4 bases from J, with 8 bases between. CDR3 length equals 14 residues. CDR1 and CDR2 from the germline V gene are SGHNT and YYREEE (reference sequence). DNA for the CDR3: TGTGCCAGCAGCTTGGACCTACTTTACAATGAGCAGTTCTTC. Protein: CASSLDLLYNEQFF.

This clone was detected once. V is TRBV28 and J is TRBJ2-7, with D perhaps matching TRBD1 (6 bases). CDR1 is MDHEN and CDR2 is SYDVKM in the germline V gene. The V gene lost 6 bases and the J gene lost 5 bases, with 17 bases spanning the gap. The CDR3 has 14 residues. The CDR3 DNA reads as TGTGCCAGCAGCTGGGGAATGGGGGACAACGAGCAGTACGTC. This gives the protein CASSWGMGDNEQYV.

The DNA of the CDR3 is TGTGCCAGCAGAGTACTTATGAACACTGAAGCTTTCTTT. Translation gives CASRVLMNTEAFF. V gene TRBV28 combines with J gene TRBJ1-1; D is uncertain. The V end lost 6 bases, the J end lost 0 bases, and 8 bases lay between the germline ends. The CDR3 loop spans 13 amino acids. Per germline, CDR1 MDHEN and CDR2 SYDVKM.

This clone occurred a few times. The rearrangement joins TRBV10-3 to TRBJ2-1; 10 nucleotides match TRBD2. Germline CDR1 reads ENHRY; CDR2 reads SYGVKD. J gave up 8 bases and V 2 bases, and 6 bases lay outside the gene matches. The CDR3 spans 15 residues. The chain's CDR3 is CAISEVLAGVDEQFF. The CDR3 DNA follows: TGTGCCATCAGTGAGGTGCTAGCGGGAGTTGATGAGCAGTTCTTC.

Here the CDR3 reads CASSEGLAGGIYYNEQFF. CDR3 DNA sequence: TGTGCCAGCAGTGAGGGACTAGCGGGGGGGATCTACTACAATGAGCAGTTCTTC. The genes are TRBV2 and TRBJ2-1, with TRBD2 matching 16 bases. Germline loops: CDR1 SNHLY, CDR2 FYNNEI. The length of the CDR3 is 18 residues. Trimming took 3 bases from V and 3 from J; bases not matched to a gene: 5.

This clone was detected only once. The rearrangement uses TRBV5-8 and TRBJ1-5; 7 bases fit TRBD1. The germline CDR1 and CDR2 sequences are SGHTS and YDEGEE. The CDR3 totals 16 residues. V lost 4 bases to trimming and J lost 3 bases; unmatched junction nucleotides: 10. CDR3 residues: CASSPRLGTVNQPQHF. Written as DNA, the CDR3 is TGTGCCAGCAGCCCACGTCTCGGGACAGTCAATCAGCCCCAGCATTTT.

This CDR3 is CASSVELASLNEQFF. Written as DNA, the CDR3 is TGCGCCAGCAGCGTCGAACTAGCCTCACTCAATGAGCAGTTCTTC. The chain combines TRBV5-1 with TRBJ2-1; D is perhaps TRBD2 (6 bases). The CDR3 runs to 15 residues. Trimming pared 4 bases from V and 6 bases from J, leaving 17 bases between. Germline CDR1 SGHRS, CDR2 YFSETQ.

The genes are TRBV6-6 and TRBJ2-1; perhaps TRBD1 as D (6 bases). This CDR3 has 16 amino acids. V shed 2 bases and J shed 7 bases, with 18 bases lying between them. Germline assignment: CDR1 MNHNY and CDR2 SVGAGI (reference sequence). The CDR3 DNA reads TGTGCCAGCAGTTACCAGACTACAGGGATTAGGAATGAGCAGTTCTTC. Protein product: CASSYQTTGIRNEQFF.

The chain has TRBV20-1 and TRBJ1-5, with D unresolved. Germline assignment: CDR1 DFQATT and CDR2 SNEGSKA (reference sequence). Between the trimmed V and J ends, which lost 3 bases and 5 bases, there was a span of 11 bases. The CDR3 runs 13 residues. As DNA, the CDR3 is TGCAGTGCTAGTCGAGGAGGAGATCAGCCCCAGCATTTT. Its translation: CSASRGGDQPQHF.

The rearrangement joins TRBV5-1 to TRBJ2-1; TRBD2 matches at 9 bases. CDR1 is SGHRS, CDR2 YFSETQ, per germline. The CDR3 is 17 amino acids. J gave up 4 bases and V 0 bases, and 8 bases lay outside the gene matches. The CDR3 nucleotides are TGCGCCAGCAGCTTGGTTAGCGGGGGCCTACCATACAATGAGCAGTTCTTC. The encoded protein is CASSLVSGGLPYNEQFF.

CDR3 DNA: TGTGCCAGCAGTCCAATAGACAGGAACACCGGGGAGCTGTTTTTT. Translation: CASSPIDRNTGELFF. V and J are TRBV27 and TRBJ2-2; D perhaps matches TRBD1 (5 bases). The CDR3 extends over 15 amino acids. Germline CDR1 is MNHEY and CDR2 is SMNVEV (reference sequence). The V and J ends lost 5 bases and 1 base respectively, with 11 bases between them.

This clone was found once. The chain carries TRBV3-1 (or the pseudogene TRBV3-2) and TRBJ1-1, with D perhaps matching TRBD1 (5 bases). V gave up 1 base and J gave up 5 bases, with 11 bases separating them. This CDR3 comprises 14 residues. The germline V gene has CDR1 LGHDT and CDR2 YNNKEL (reference sequence). The CDR3 is CASSQVRGFTEAFF. The CDR3 DNA sequence: TGTGCCAGCAGCCAAGTAAGGGGCTTTACTGAAGCTTTCTTT.

The V gene is TRBV27, the J gene TRBJ1-5; the match to TRBD1 covers 7 bases. This CDR3 contains 14 residues. Germline V lookup: CDR1 MNHEY, CDR2 SMNVEV (reference sequence). After removal of 7 bases from V and 4 bases from J, the junction contained 7 bases not matched to a gene. In DNA, the CDR3 is TGTGCCAGCACCCCCACAGGGGCGAATCAGCCCCAGCATTTT. Its translation is CASTPTGANQPQHF.

The J gene is TRBJ2-7, the V gene TRBV7-8, with D possibly being TRBD1 (6 bases). With 3 bases removed from V and 0 bases from J, the gap between germline ends came to 12 bases. The CDR3 covers 15 residues. Per germline, CDR1 SGHVS and CDR2 FQNEAQ. The CDR3 DNA sequence: TGTGCCAGCAGCTTGTCCGGGACAACCTCCTACGAGCAGTACTTC. This gives the protein CASSLSGTTSYEQYF.

This clone was seen a few times. V and J are TRBV29-1 and TRBJ1-2; 11 bases are shared with TRBD1. CDR3 size: 13 residues. J was trimmed by 9 bases and V by 4 bases; bases with no gene match: 7. Germline values: CDR1 SQVTM, CDR2 ANQGSEA. The DNA of the CDR3 is TGCAGCGTTGTCGGGACAGGGGGGATTAGCTACACCTTC. It translates to CSVVGTGGISYTF.

The chain joins TRBV5-4 to TRBJ2-3; no reliable D call. CDR1 and CDR2 from the germline V gene are SGHNT and YYREEE (reference sequence). With 0 bases removed from V and 3 bases from J, the gap between germline ends came to 11 bases. CDR3 length: 15 amino acids. CDR3 sequence (DNA): TGTGCCAGCAGCTTGGAGCCGATCGGGACAGATACGCAGTATTTT. Translating gives CASSLEPIGTDTQYF.